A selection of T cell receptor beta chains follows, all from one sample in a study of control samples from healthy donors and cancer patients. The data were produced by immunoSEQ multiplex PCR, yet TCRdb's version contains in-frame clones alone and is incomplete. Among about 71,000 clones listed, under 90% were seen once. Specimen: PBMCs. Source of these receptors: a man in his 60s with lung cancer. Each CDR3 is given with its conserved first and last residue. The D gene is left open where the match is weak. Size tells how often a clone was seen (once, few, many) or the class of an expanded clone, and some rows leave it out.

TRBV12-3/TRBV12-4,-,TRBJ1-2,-,CAPGAARGYTF,TGTGCCCCAGGGGCTGCCAGGGGCTACACCTTC
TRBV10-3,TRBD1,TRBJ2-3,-,CAISEQGAERTQYF,TGTGCCATCAGTGAACAGGGGGCCGAAAGGACGCAGTATTTT
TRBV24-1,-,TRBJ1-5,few,CATSDSSERNQPQHF,TGTGCCACCAGTGATTCCTCCGAACGGAATCAGCCCCAGCATTTT
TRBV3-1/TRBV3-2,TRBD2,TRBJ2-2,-,CASSQRGNSGGYTGELFF,TGTGCCAGCAGCCAGAGAGGGAATAGCGGGGGGTACACCGGGGAGCTGTTTTTT
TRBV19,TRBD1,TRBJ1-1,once,CASSISRRTGGNVRTEAFF,TGTGCCAGTAGTATTTCTCGACGGACAGGGGGCAACGTAAGAACTGAAGCTTTCTTT
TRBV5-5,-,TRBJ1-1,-,CASSLEEGWSTEAFF,TGTGCCAGCAGCTTGGAAGAGGGGTGGAGCACTGAAGCTTTCTTT
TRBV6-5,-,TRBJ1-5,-,CASSERGTQPQHF,TGTGCCAGCAGCGAGAGGGGGACCCAGCCCCAGCATTTT
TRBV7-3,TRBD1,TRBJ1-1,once,CASSSGTEKYTEAFF,TGTGCCAGCAGCTCCGGGACAGAGAAGTACACTGAAGCTTTCTTT
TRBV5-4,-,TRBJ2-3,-,CASSLRDLSTDTQYF,TGTGCCAGCAGCCTCCGGGACCTCAGCACAGATACGCAGTATTTT
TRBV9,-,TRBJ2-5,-,CASSSRIGGETQYF,TGTGCCAGCAGCTCCCGGATTGGGGGGGAGACCCAGTACTTC
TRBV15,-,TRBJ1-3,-,CATSRDRGGNTIYF,TGTGCCACCAGCAGAGATCGGGGTGGAAACACCATATATTTT
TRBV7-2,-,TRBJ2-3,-,CASSPTGRADTQYF,TGTGCCAGCAGCCCGACGGGGCGTGCAGATACGCAGTATTTT
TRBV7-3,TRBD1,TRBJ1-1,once,CASSYRGKTEAFF,TGTGCCAGCAGCTACAGGGGAAAAACTGAAGCTTTCTTT
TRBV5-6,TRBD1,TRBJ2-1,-,CASSSGQGRGEQFF,TGTGCCAGCAGCTCGGGACAGGGGCGGGGTGAGCAGTTCTTC
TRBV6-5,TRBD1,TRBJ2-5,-,CASSPIQGAVETQYF,TGTGCCAGCAGCCCAATCCAGGGGGCTGTGGAAACCCAGTACTTC
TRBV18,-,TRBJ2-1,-,CASSPRYAGYNEQFF,TGTGCCAGCTCACCACGGTATGCAGGCTACAATGAGCAGTTCTTC
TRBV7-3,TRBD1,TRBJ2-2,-,CASSSSRTGNTGELFF,TGTGCCAGCAGCTCATCTCGGACAGGGAACACCGGGGAGCTGTTTTTT
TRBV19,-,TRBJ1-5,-,CASRRTFSNQPQHF,TGTGCCAGTAGACGGACCTTTAGCAATCAGCCCCAGCATTTT
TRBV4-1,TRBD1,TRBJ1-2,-,CASSQKGQAELYGYTF,TGCGCCAGCAGCCAAAAGGGACAGGCCGAGCTCTATGGCTACACCTTC
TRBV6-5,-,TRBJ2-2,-,CASSYWNTGELFF,TGTGCCAGCAGTTACTGGAACACCGGGGAGCTGTTTTTT
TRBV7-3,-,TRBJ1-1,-,CASKQHPNTEAFF,TGTGCCAGCAAACAGCACCCGAACACTGAAGCTTTCTTT
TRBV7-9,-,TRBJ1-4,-,CASSFLGGPLEKLFF,TGTGCCAGCAGCTTCTTAGGGGGGCCTCTTGAAAAACTGTTTTTT
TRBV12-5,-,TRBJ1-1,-,CASGLVLGEEAFF,TGTGCTAGTGGTTTGGTACTGGGAGAGGAAGCTTTCTTT
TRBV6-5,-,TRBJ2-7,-,CASSGTPSEQYF,TGTGCCAGCAGCGGGACACCATCCGAGCAGTACTTC
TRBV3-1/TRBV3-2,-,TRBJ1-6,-,CASSQAPAPLHF,TGTGCCAGCAGCCAAGCCCCTGCGCCCCTCCACTTT
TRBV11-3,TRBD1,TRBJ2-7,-,CASSSPSWDRTYEQYF,TGTGCCAGCAGCTCCCCATCCTGGGACAGAACCTACGAGCAGTACTTC
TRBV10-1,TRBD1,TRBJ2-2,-,CASADNRGTGELFF,TGCGCCAGCGCGGACAACAGGGGAACCGGGGAGCTGTTTTTT
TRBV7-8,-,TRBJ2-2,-,CASSLVYLGLNTGELFF,TGTGCCAGCAGCTTAGTGTATTTGGGGCTAAACACCGGGGAGCTGTTTTTT
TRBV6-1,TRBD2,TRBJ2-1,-,CASSDPLRGGPYNEQFF,TGTGCCAGCAGTGACCCCCTTCGCGGGGGACCCTACAATGAGCAGTTCTTC
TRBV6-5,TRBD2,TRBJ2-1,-,CASSPSGGGNEQFF,TGTGCCAGCAGTCCTAGCGGGGGGGGAAATGAGCAGTTCTTC
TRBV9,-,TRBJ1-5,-,CASSPGGDGIQPQHF,TGTGCCAGCAGCCCGGGCGGGGACGGGATTCAGCCCCAGCATTTT
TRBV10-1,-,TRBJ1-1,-,CASSPPQIEAFF,TGCGCCAGCAGTCCCCCGCAGATTGAAGCTTTCTTT
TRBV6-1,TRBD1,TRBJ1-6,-,CASSEEGAWNSPLHF,TGTGCCAGCAGTGAAGAGGGGGCATGGAATTCACCCCTCCACTTT
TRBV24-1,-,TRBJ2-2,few,CATSDFTGLDTGELFF,TGTGCCACCAGTGATTTTACAGGATTAGACACCGGGGAGCTGTTTTTT
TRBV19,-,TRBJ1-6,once,CASSTQRSPLHF,TGTGCCAGTAGTACCCAAAGATCACCCCTCCACTTT
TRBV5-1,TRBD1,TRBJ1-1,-,CASSPWDRMNTEAFF,TGCGCCAGCAGCCCCTGGGACAGAATGAACACTGAAGCTTTCTTT
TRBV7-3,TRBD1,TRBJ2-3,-,CASSLGQAPGTQYF,TGTGCCAGCAGCTTGGGACAGGCGCCAGGTACGCAGTATTTT
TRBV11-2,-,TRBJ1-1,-,CASNNEVNTEAFF,TGTGCCAGCAACAATGAGGTGAACACTGAAGCTTTCTTT
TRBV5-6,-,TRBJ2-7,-,CASSPSGASGEQYF,TGTGCCAGCAGCCCCTCAGGGGCGAGCGGTGAGCAGTACTTC
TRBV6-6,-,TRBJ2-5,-,CATKEGGKETQYF,TGTGCCACCAAAGAGGGGGGGAAAGAGACCCAGTACTTC
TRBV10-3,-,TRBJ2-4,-,CAISESGGAKNIQYF,TGTGCCATCAGTGAGTCTGGGGGAGCCAAAAACATTCAGTACTTC
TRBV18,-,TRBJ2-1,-,CASSPDFQTHNEQFF,TGTGCCAGCTCACCAGATTTTCAAACCCACAATGAGCAGTTCTTC
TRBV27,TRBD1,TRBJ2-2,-,CASSSDRGTGTGELFF,TGTGCCAGCAGTTCCGACAGGGGAACGGGCACCGGGGAGCTGTTTTTT
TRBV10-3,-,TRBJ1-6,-,CAFALGANSPLHF,TGTGCCTTCGCCCTCGGGGCAAATTCACCCCTCCACTTT
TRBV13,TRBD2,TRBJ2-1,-,CASSLGESGGSSYNEQFF,TGTGCCAGCAGCCTAGGCGAGTCGGGGGGGAGCTCCTACAATGAGCAGTTCTTC
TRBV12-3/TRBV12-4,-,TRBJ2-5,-,CASSPTLRETQYF,TGTGCCAGCAGTCCTACCCTGAGGGAGACCCAGTACTTC
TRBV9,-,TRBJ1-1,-,CASSVVERQGMNTEAFF,TGTGCCAGCAGCGTAGTCGAAAGGCAGGGGATGAACACTGAAGCTTTCTTT
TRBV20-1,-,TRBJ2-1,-,CSASWVGGPSNEQFF,TGCAGTGCTAGTTGGGTCGGGGGCCCCTCCAATGAGCAGTTCTTC
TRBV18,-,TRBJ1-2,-,CASSPSRTQEDGYTF,TGTGCCAGCTCACCCTCCCGGACCCAAGAAGATGGCTACACCTTC
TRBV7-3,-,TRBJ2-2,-,CASSFVTGELFF,TGTGCCAGCAGCTTCGTGACCGGGGAGCTGTTTTTT
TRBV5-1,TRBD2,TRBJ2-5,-,CASREGSGAYGETQYF,TGCGCCAGCAGGGAGGGTAGCGGGGCGTATGGAGAGACCCAGTACTTC
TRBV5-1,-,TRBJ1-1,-,CASSLTGLTEAFF,TGCGCCAGCAGCTTGACAGGGCTAACTGAAGCTTTCTTT
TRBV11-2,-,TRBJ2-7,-,CASSLDPGFYEQYF,TGTGCCAGCAGCTTAGACCCGGGTTTTTACGAGCAGTACTTC
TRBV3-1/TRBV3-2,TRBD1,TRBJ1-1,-,CASSPGTGQVGAFF,TGTGCCAGCAGCCCCGGGACAGGGCAGGTAGGAGCTTTCTTT